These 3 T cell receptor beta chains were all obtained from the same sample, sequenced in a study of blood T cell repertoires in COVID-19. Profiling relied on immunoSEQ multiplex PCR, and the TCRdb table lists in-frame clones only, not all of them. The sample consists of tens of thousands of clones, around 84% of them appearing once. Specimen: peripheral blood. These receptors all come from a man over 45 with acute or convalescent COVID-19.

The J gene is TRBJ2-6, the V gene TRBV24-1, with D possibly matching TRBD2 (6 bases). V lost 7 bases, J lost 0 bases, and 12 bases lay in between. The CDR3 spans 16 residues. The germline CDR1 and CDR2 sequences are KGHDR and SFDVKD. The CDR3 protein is CATSWGDSSGANVLTF. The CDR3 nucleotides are TGTGCCACCAGCTGGGGGGACTCCTCTGGGGCCAACGTCCTGACTTTC.

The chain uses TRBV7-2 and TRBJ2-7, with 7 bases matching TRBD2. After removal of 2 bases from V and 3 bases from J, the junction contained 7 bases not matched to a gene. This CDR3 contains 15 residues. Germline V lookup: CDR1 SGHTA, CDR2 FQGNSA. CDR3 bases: TGTGCCAGCAGCTTATTAGTATCTAGCGGCTACGAGCAGTACTTC. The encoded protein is CASSLLVSSGYEQYF.

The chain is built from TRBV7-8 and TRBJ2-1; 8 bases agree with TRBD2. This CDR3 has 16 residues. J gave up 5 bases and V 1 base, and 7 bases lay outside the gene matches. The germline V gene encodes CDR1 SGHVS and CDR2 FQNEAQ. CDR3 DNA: TGTGCCAGCAGCTTAGGCGAGCGGGGGATCGACAATGAGCAGTTCTTC. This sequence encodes CASSLGERGIDNEQFF.